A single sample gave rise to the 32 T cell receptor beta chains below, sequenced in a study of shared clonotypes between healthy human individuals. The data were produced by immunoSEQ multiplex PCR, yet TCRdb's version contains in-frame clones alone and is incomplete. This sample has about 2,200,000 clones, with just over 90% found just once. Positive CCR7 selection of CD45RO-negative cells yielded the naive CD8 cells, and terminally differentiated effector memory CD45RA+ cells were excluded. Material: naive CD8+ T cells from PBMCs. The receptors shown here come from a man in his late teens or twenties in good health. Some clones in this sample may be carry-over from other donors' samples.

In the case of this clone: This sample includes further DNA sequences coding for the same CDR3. In DNA form, the CDR3 reads TGTGCCAGCAGTCCCCGGACAGTTACAGATACGCAGTATTTT. Residues: CASSPRTVTDTQYF. J is TRBJ2-3 and V is TRBV28; a possible D gene is TRBD1 (6 bases). The V gene's germline CDR1 is MDHEN and CDR2 SYDVKM. V was pared by 5 bases and J by 3 bases, with 12 bases between. CDR3 length: 14 residues.

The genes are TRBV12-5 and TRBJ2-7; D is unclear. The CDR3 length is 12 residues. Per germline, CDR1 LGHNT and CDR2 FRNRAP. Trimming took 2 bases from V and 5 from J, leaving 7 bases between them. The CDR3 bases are TGTGCTAGTGGTTTGCGATTAGACGAGCAGTACTTC. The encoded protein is CASGLRLDEQYF.

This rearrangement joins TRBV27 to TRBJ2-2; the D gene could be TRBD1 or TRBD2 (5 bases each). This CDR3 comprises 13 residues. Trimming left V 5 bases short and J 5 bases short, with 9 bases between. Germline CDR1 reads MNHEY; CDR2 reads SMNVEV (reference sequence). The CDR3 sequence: CASSGDGTGELFF. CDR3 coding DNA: TGTGCCAGCAGTGGGGACGGGACCGGGGAGCTGTTTTTT.

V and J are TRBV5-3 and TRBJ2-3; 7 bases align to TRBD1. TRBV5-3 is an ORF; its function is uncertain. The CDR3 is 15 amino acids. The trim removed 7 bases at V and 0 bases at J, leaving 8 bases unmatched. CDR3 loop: CARCMGDSSTDTQYF. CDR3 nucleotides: TGTGCCAGATGCATGGGGGACAGCAGCACAGATACGCAGTATTTT.

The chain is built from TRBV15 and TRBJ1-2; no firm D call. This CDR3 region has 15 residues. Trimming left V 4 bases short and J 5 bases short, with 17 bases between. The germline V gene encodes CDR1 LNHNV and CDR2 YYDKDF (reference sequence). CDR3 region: CATSIRASFNYGYTF. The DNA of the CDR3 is TGTGCCACCAGCATTAGAGCGTCCTTTAATTATGGCTACACCTTC.

The CDR3 bases are TGTGCCAGCAGCTCGTCCCGGGAGTTTGGCGAGCAGTACTTC. Translation gives CASSSSREFGEQYF. This sequence joins TRBV7-3 and TRBJ2-7; D possibly corresponds to TRBD2 (6 bases). This CDR3 region has 14 residues. Deletions cut 4 bases from V and 6 bases from J, with 16 bases between. The germline gives CDR1 SGHTA, CDR2 FQGTGA.

The CDR3 DNA reads TGTGCCAGCAGCCCTGGGGACGGAGGGGAAAAACTGTTTTTT. Residues: CASSPGDGGEKLFF. The chain combines TRBV9 with TRBJ1-4; maybe TRBD1 (5 bases). This CDR3 spans 14 amino acids. CDR1 and CDR2 from the germline V gene are SGDLS and YYNGEE. V dropped 4 bases and J dropped 8 bases, with 15 bases sitting between them. Full variable domain (remainder filled in from reference TRBV9 and TRBJ1-4): DSGVTQTPKHLITATGQRVTLRCSPRSGDLSVYWYQQSLDQGLQFLIQYYNGEERAKGNILERFSAQQFPDLHSELNLSSLELGDSALYFCASSPGDGGEKLFFGSGTQLSVL.

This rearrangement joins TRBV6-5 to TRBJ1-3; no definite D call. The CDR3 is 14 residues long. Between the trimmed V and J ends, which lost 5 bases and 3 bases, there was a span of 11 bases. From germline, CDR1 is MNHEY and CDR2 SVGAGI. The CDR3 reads CASSPTENGNTIYF. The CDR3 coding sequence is TGTGCCAGCAGTCCAACAGAAAATGGAAACACCATATATTTT.

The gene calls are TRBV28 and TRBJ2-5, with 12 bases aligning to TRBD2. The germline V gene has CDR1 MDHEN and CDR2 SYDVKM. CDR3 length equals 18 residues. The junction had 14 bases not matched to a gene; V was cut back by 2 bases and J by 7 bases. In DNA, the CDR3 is TGTGCCAGCAGTTTAGAGTTGAAGCTAGCGGGAGGGCCGGGGACCCAGTACTTC. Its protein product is CASSLELKLAGGPGTQYF.

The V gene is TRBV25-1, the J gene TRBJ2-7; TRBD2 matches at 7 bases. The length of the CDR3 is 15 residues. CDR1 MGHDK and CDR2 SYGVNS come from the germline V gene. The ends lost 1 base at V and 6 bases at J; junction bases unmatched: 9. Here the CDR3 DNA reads TGTGCCAGCAGTGAATTGAGGGAGGGTAGGCCCGAGCAGTACTTC. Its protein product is CASSELREGRPEQYF.

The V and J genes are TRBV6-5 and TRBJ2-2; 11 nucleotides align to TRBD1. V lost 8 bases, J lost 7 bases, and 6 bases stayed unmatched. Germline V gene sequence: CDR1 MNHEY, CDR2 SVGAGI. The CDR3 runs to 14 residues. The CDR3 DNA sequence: TGTGCCAGCGGGGACAGGGGGACTTACGGGGAGCTGTTTTTT. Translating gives CASGDRGTYGELFF.

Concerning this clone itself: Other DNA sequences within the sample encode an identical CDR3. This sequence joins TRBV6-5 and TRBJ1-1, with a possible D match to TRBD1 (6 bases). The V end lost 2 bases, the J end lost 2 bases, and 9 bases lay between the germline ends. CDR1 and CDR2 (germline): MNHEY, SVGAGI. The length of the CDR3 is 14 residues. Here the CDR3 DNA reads TGTGCCAGCAGTTACAGGGGGGTTAACACTGAAGCTTTCTTT. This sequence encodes CASSYRGVNTEAFF.

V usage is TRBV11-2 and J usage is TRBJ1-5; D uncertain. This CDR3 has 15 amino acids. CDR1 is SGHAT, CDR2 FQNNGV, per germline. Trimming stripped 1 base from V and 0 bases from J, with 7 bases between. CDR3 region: CASSLGRDSNQPQHF. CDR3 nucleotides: TGTGCCAGCAGCTTAGGAAGGGATAGCAATCAGCCCCAGCATTTT.

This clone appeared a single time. CDR3 bases: TGTGCCAGCAGTACCCCGGGTCGTTCCTACAATGAGCAGTTCTTC. It codes for CASSTPGRSYNEQFF. The rearrangement links TRBV28 to TRBJ2-1; the D is unclear. The CDR3 has 15 amino acids. The germline V gene has CDR1 MDHEN and CDR2 SYDVKM. V lost 5 bases and J 1 base, leaving 12 bases between the germline ends.

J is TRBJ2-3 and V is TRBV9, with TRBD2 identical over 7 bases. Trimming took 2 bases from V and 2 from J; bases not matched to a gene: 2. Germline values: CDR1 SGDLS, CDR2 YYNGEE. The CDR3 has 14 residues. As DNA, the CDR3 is TGTGCCAGCAGCGTTAGCGGGCACACAGATACGCAGTATTTT. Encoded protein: CASSVSGHTDTQYF. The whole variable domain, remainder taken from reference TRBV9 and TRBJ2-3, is DSGVTQTPKHLITATGQRVTLRCSPRSGDLSVYWYQQSLDQGLQFLIQYYNGEERAKGNILERFSAQQFPDLHSELNLSSLELGDSALYFCASSVSGHTDTQYFGPGTRLTVL.

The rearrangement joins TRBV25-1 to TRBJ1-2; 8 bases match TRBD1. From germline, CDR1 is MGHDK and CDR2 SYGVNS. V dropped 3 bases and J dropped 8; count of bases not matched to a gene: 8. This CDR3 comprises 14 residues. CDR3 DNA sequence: TGTGCCAGCAGTGACGTCGGGACAGGCTACGGCTACACCTTC. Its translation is CASSDVGTGYGYTF.

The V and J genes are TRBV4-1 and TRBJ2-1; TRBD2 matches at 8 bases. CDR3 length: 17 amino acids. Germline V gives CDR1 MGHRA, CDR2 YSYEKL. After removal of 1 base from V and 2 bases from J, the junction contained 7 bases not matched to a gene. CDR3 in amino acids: CASSQAAGGGPYNEQFF. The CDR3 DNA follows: TGCGCCAGCAGCCAAGCGGCGGGAGGAGGGCCCTACAATGAGCAGTTCTTC.

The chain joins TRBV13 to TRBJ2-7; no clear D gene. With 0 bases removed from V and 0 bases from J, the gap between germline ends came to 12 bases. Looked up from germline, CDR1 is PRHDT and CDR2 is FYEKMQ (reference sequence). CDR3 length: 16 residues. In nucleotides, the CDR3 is TGTGCCAGCAGCTTAGGCCTTGGCGAGAGCTCCTACGAGCAGTACTTC. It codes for CASSLGLGESSYEQYF.

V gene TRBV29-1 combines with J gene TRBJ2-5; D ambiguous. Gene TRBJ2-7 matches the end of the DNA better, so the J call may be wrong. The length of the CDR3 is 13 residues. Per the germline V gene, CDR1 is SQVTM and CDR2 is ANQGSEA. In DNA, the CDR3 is TGCAGCGTAACGGACGGTTCGACCTACGAGCAGTACTTC. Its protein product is CSVTDGSTYEQYF.

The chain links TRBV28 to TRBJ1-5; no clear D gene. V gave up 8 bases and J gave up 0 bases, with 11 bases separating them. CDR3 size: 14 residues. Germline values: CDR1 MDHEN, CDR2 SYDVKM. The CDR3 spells CASGVAHSNQPQHF. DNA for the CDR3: TGTGCCAGCGGGGTAGCTCATAGCAATCAGCCCCAGCATTTT. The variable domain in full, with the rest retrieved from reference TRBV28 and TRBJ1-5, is DVKVTQSSRYLVKRTGEKVFLECVQDMDHENMFWYRQDPGLGLRLIYFSYDVKMKEKGDIPEGYSVSREKKERFSLILESASTNQTSMYLCASGVAHSNQPQHFGDGTRLSIL.

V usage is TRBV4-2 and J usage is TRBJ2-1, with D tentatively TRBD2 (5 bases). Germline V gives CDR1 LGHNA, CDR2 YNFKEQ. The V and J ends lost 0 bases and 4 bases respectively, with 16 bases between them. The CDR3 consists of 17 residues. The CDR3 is CASSQESSGSSYNEQFF. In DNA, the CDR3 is TGTGCCAGCAGCCAAGAAAGTTCGGGGTCGTCATACAATGAGCAGTTCTTC.

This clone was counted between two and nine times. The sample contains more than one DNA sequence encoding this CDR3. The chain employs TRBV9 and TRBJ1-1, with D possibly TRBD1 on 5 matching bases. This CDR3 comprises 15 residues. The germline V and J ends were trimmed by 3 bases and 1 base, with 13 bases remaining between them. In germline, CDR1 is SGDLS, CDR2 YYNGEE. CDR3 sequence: CASSGPGQGNTEAFF. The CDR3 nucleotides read TGTGCCAGCAGCGGACCGGGGCAGGGGAACACTGAAGCTTTCTTT.

CDR3 residues: CATSNNNQPQHF. CDR3 nucleotide sequence: TGTGCCACCAGCAATAACAATCAGCCCCAGCATTTT. The V gene is TRBV15, the J gene TRBJ1-5; D gene unclear. In germline, CDR1 is LNHNV, CDR2 YYDKDF (reference sequence). Trimming removed 4 bases at V and 3 bases at J, with 4 bases between. This CDR3 comprises 12 residues.

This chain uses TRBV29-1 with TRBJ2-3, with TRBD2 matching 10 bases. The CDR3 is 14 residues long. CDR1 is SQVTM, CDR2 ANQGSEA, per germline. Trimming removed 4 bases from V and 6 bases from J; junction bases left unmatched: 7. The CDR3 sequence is CSVGTSGIRDTQYF. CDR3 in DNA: TGCAGCGTTGGAACTAGCGGGATAAGGGATACGCAGTATTTT.

CDR3 protein: CASIPRGHTEAFF. The CDR3 DNA is TGTGCCAGTATCCCCAGGGGGCACACTGAAGCTTTCTTT. This chain links TRBV19 with TRBJ1-1; TRBD1 agrees at 8 bases. The germline gives CDR1 LNHDA, CDR2 SQIVND (reference sequence). This CDR3 has 13 amino acids. V gave up 7 bases and J gave up 3 bases; unmatched junction bases: 4.

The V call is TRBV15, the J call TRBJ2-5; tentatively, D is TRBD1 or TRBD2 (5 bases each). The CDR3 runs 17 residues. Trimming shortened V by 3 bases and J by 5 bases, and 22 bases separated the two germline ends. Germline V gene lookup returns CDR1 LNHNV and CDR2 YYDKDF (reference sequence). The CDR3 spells CATSSPAGARWRETQYF. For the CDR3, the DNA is TGTGCCACCAGCAGCCCTGCCGGGGCCCGGTGGCGGGAGACCCAGTACTTC.

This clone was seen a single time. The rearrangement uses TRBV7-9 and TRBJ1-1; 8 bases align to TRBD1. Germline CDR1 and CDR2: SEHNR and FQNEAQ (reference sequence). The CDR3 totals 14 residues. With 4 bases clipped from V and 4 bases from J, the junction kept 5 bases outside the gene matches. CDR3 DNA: TGTGCCAGCAGCTCGACAGGGGTGGGCACTGAAGCTTTCTTT. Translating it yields CASSSTGVGTEAFF. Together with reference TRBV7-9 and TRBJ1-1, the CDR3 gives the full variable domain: DTGVSQNPRHKITKRGQNVTFRCDPISEHNRLYWYRQTLGQGPEFLTYFQNEAQLEKSRLLSDRFSAERPKGSFSTLEIQRTEQGDSAMYLCASSSTGVGTEAFFGQGTRLTVV.

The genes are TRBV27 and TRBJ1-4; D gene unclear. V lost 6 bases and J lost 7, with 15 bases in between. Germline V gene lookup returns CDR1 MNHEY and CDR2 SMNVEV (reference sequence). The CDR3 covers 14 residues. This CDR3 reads CASSHAVGSEKLFF. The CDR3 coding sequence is TGTGCCAGCAGCCATGCCGTGGGTAGTGAAAAACTGTTTTTT.

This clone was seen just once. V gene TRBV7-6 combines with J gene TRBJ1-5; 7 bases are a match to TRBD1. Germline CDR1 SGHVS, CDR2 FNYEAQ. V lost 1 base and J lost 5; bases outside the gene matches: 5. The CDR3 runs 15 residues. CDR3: CASSLDGTVDQPQHF. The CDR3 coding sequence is TGTGCCAGCAGCTTAGACGGGACAGTTGATCAGCCCCAGCATTTT.

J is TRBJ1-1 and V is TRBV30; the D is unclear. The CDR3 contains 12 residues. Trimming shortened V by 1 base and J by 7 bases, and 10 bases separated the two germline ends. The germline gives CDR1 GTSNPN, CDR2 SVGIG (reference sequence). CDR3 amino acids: CAWSAHRGEAFF. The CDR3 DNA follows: TGTGCCTGGAGTGCCCATCGGGGTGAAGCTTTCTTT.

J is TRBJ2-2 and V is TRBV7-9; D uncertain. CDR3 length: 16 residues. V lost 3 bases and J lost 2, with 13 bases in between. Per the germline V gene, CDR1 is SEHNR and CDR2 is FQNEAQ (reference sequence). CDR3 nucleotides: TGTGCCAGCAGCTTCGGCGGAACGGTCAACACCGGGGAGCTGTTTTTT. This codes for CASSFGGTVNTGELFF.

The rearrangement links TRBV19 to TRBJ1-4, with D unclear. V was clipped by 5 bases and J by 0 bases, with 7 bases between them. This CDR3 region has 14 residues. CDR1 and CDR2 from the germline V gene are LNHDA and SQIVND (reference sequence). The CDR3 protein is CASSVWTTNEKLFF. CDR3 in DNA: TGTGCCAGTAGTGTGTGGACAACTAATGAAAAACTGTTTTTT.